Presented here are 31 T cell receptor beta chains from one specimen sequenced in a study of cytomegalovirus exposure and HLA in healthy donors. Both 60 Vbeta primers and 13 Jbeta primers went into the PCR. The protocol was immunoSEQ multiplex PCR, while the TCRdb copy is restricted to in-frame clones and leaves out a portion. This sample has about 98,000 clones, with around 80% found just once. Source material: PBMCs. Receptor source: a human donor in good health.

The V gene is TRBV29-1, the J gene TRBJ1-1; 7 bases fit TRBD1. The CDR3 runs 12 residues. The V and J ends lost 7 bases and 6 bases, in that order; junction bases with no gene match: 8. Germline V gene data show CDR1 as SQVTM and CDR2 as ANQGSEA. CDR3 DNA sequence: TGCAGCGCGGAGACAGGGCGCGCTGAAGCTTTCTTT. This codes for CSAETGRAEAFF.

This sequence joins TRBV4-1 and TRBJ1-5, with D perhaps matching TRBD1 (5 bases). The germline gives CDR1 MGHRA, CDR2 YSYEKL. There are 15 residues in the CDR3. Trimming stripped 0 bases from V and 6 bases from J, with 12 bases between. CDR3 coding DNA: TGCGCCAGCAGCCAAGATGGGGGGAAAAGTCAGCCCCAGCATTTT. Amino acids: CASSQDGGKSQPQHF.

This clone occurred once. V and J are TRBV10-3 and TRBJ2-7; TRBD1 agrees at 9 bases. This CDR3 has 13 amino acids. CDR1 ENHRY and CDR2 SYGVKD come from the germline V gene. V trimming: 11 bases; J trimming: 4 bases; junction bases outside the gene matches: 9. As DNA, the CDR3 is TGTGCCGCGGCGGACAGGGGAAAATACGAGCAGTACTTC. It encodes CAAADRGKYEQYF.

This chain joins TRBV19 and TRBJ2-6, with 10 bases fitting TRBD1. The CDR3 has 18 amino acids. With 6 bases clipped from V and 1 base from J, the junction kept 9 bases outside the gene matches. Looked up from germline, CDR1 is LNHDA and CDR2 is SQIVND (reference sequence). CDR3 loop: CASRPDRGLISGANVLTF. The DNA of the CDR3 is TGTGCCAGTAGGCCCGACAGGGGGCTTATTTCTGGGGCCAACGTCCTGACTTTC.

This clone appeared once. The J gene is TRBJ1-6, the V gene TRBV29-1; TRBD1 aligns across 7 bases. The germline V gene encodes CDR1 SQVTM and CDR2 ANQGSEA. This CDR3 has 14 amino acids. With V trimmed by 6 bases and J by 8 bases, 10 bases remained unmatched. DNA for the CDR3: TGCAGCGTCTCTTGGGGGACAGTCGATTCACCCCTCCACTTT. The encoded protein is CSVSWGTVDSPLHF.

This chain uses TRBV2 with TRBJ2-7; the match to TRBD2 covers 8 bases. This CDR3 comprises 15 residues. Germline V gives CDR1 SNHLY, CDR2 FYNNEI. After removal of 4 bases from V and 5 bases from J, the junction contained 10 bases not matched to a gene. The CDR3 DNA sequence: TGTGCCAGCAGTGCGGCCGGGATTAGCGGGGACGAGCAGTACTTC. Its protein is CASSAAGISGDEQYF. Combining the CDR3 with reference TRBV2 and TRBJ2-7 gives the whole variable domain EPEVTQTPSHQVTQMGQEVILRCVPISNHLYFYWYRQILGQKVEFLVSFYNNEISEKSEIFDDQFSVERPDGSNFTLKIRSTKLEDSAMYFCASSAAGISGDEQYFGPGTRLTVT.

This chain connects TRBV7-9 to TRBJ1-1, with D hard to call. The CDR3 extends over 14 amino acids. Germline CDR1 and CDR2: SEHNR and FQNEAQ (reference sequence). The V gene lost 4 bases and the J gene lost 1 base, with 10 bases spanning the gap. CDR3 nucleotides: TGTGCCAGCAGCTCCTCCACGGGGAACACTGAAGCTTTCTTT. Encoded protein: CASSSSTGNTEAFF. The full variable domain, completed using reference TRBV7-9 and TRBJ1-1, is DTGVSQNPRHKITKRGQNVTFRCDPISEHNRLYWYRQTLGQGPEFLTYFQNEAQLEKSRLLSDRFSAERPKGSFSTLEIQRTEQGDSAMYLCASSSSTGNTEAFFGQGTRLTVV.

This clone has a handful of counts. The CDR3 nucleotides read TGTGCCAGCAGTGAAGAAGGGGCGGGATGGACTGAAGCTTTCTTT. It encodes CASSEEGAGWTEAFF. This chain links TRBV2 with TRBJ1-1, with D perhaps TRBD1 (5 bases). CDR1 SNHLY and CDR2 FYNNEI come from the germline V gene. V lost 1 base, J lost 5 bases, and 14 bases lay in between. The CDR3 length is 15 residues.

V gene TRBV6-1 combines with J gene TRBJ1-2; 7 positions match TRBD1. CDR3 length: 15 residues. In germline, CDR1 is MNHNS, CDR2 SASEGT. Losses at the gene ends were 4 bases for V and 6 bases for J; bases not matched to a gene: 11. This chain's CDR3 is CASSGSPTGVDGYTF. CDR3 nucleotides: TGTGCCAGCAGTGGGAGCCCAACAGGGGTAGATGGCTACACCTTC.

This clone was seen a handful of times. V is TRBV6-6 and J is TRBJ2-7; D is unresolved. Germline V CDR1 and CDR2: MNHNY, SVGAGI (reference sequence). V lost 1 base and J 4 bases, leaving 11 bases between the germline ends. The CDR3 loop spans 14 amino acids. CDR3 in DNA: TGTGCCAGCAGTTACTTCCCGGTTTCGTACGAGCAGTACTTC. Encoded protein: CASSYFPVSYEQYF.

The rearrangement uses TRBV10-3 and TRBJ1-2; D possibly corresponds to TRBD1 (6 bases). Germline lookup yields CDR1 ENHRY and CDR2 SYGVKD. Trimming pared 0 bases from V and 6 bases from J, leaving 14 bases between. CDR3 length: 15 residues. The CDR3 spells CAISESIFRGDGYTF. The CDR3 DNA reads TGTGCCATCAGTGAGTCGATCTTCAGGGGCGATGGCTACACCTTC.

This clone appeared a single time. The CDR3 DNA sequence: TGCGCCAGCAGCTGCACCAGGGTCGCCCCGTCCCACGAGCAGTACTTC. Translation gives CASSCTRVAPSHEQYF. The V gene is TRBV5-1, the J gene TRBJ2-7, with D possibly TRBD1 on 5 matching bases. The CDR3 has 16 amino acids. The germline V gene has CDR1 SGHRS and CDR2 YFSETQ. The V end was cut by 3 bases, the J end by 5 bases, with 21 bases between.

The chain employs TRBV7-2 and TRBJ2-7; TRBD1 matches 12 bases. V lost 5 bases and J lost 3; bases outside the gene matches: 5. The germline CDR1 and CDR2 sequences are SGHTA and FQGNSA. The CDR3 covers 15 residues. DNA for the CDR3: TGTGCCAGCAGCCCTAGGGACAGGGGGCTCTACGAGCAGTACTTC. It codes for CASSPRDRGLYEQYF. Complete variable domain (other parts from reference TRBV7-2 and TRBJ2-7): GAGVSQSPSNKVTEKGKDVELRCDPISGHTALYWYRQSLGQGLEFLIYFQGNSAPDKSGLPSDRFSAERTGGSVSTLTIQRTQQEDSAVYLCASSPRDRGLYEQYFGPGTRLTVT.

The V and J genes are TRBV19 and TRBJ2-6; D remains ambiguous. Looked up from germline, CDR1 is LNHDA and CDR2 is SQIVND (reference sequence). This CDR3 spans 13 amino acids. Trimming pared 5 bases from V and 4 bases from J, leaving 6 bases between. The CDR3 protein is CASSPQGANVLTF. The CDR3 DNA sequence: TGTGCCAGTAGTCCCCAAGGGGCCAACGTCCTGACTTTC.

V gene TRBV19 combines with J gene TRBJ1-2; D ambiguous. V was pared by 8 bases and J by 4 bases, with 14 bases between. The CDR3 runs 13 residues. Germline-derived CDR1 and CDR2 are LNHDA and SQIVND (reference sequence). The CDR3 reads CASQPYSLYGYTF. CDR3 nucleotides: TGTGCCAGTCAGCCTTACAGCCTCTATGGCTACACCTTC.

This sequence joins TRBV30 and TRBJ2-2; 9 nucleotides match TRBD1. V trimming: 8 bases; J trimming: 4 bases; junction bases outside the gene matches: 5. The CDR3 consists of 13 residues. CDR1 is GTSNPN and CDR2 is SVGIG in the germline V gene (reference sequence). The CDR3 reads CARDRDPTGELFF. The DNA of the CDR3 is TGTGCCCGGGACAGGGACCCCACCGGGGAGCTGTTTTTT.

The V and J genes are TRBV6-5 and TRBJ2-1; D is ambiguous. The CDR3 length is 14 residues. Germline V gene sequence: CDR1 MNHEY, CDR2 SVGAGI. V lost 6 bases to trimming and J lost 4 bases, with 13 bases between them. The CDR3 sequence is CASSGERIYNEQFF. The CDR3 DNA follows: TGTGCCAGCAGCGGAGAAAGGATATACAATGAGCAGTTCTTC.

The chain recombines TRBV19 with TRBJ2-7, with D possibly matching TRBD1 (9 bases). There are 16 residues in the CDR3. V lost 3 bases and J 5 bases, leaving 20 bases between the germline ends. Germline CDR1 reads LNHDA; CDR2 reads SQIVND (reference sequence). The CDR3 bases are TGTGCCAGTAGTATCGGGGGGGGACAGGGCGTCGACGAGCAGTACTTC. It translates to CASSIGGGQGVDEQYF.

J is TRBJ2-1 and V is TRBV27, with a possible D match to TRBD1 (6 bases). The CDR3 spans 15 residues. The germline gives CDR1 MNHEY, CDR2 SMNVEV (reference sequence). V lost 2 bases and J 5 bases, leaving 13 bases between the germline ends. For the CDR3, the DNA is TGTGCCAGCAGTTTAGGCCAGGGGAATAACAATGAGCAGTTCTTC. It codes for CASSLGQGNNNEQFF.

This chain links TRBV5-1 with TRBJ1-1, with TRBD1 matching over 7 bases. Trimming took 1 base from V and 0 from J; bases not matched to a gene: 9. Germline V gene lookup returns CDR1 SGHRS and CDR2 YFSETQ. The CDR3 is 17 amino acids. The CDR3 here is CASSLSGTVRLNTEAFF. The CDR3 region has the DNA TGCGCCAGCAGCTTGTCTGGGACAGTCCGCTTGAACACTGAAGCTTTCTTT.

The V call is TRBV27, the J call TRBJ2-6; D is possibly TRBD2 (5 bases). Per germline, CDR1 MNHEY and CDR2 SMNVEV (reference sequence). The CDR3 is 16 residues long. The V end was cut by 4 bases, the J end by 0 bases, with 10 bases between. The CDR3 coding sequence is TGTGCCAGCAGTTCAACAGCGGACTCTGGGGCCAACGTCCTGACTTTC. It specifies CASSSTADSGANVLTF.

The chain recombines TRBV6-5 with TRBJ1-6; TRBD1 agrees at 7 bases. The CDR3 is made up of 15 amino acids. J was trimmed by 9 bases and V by 6 bases; bases with no gene match: 11. Germline V gives CDR1 MNHEY, CDR2 SVGAGI. The CDR3 sequence is CASSSTGTVTSPLHF. CDR3 nucleotides: TGTGCCAGCAGCTCAACCGGGACAGTTACTTCACCCCTCCACTTT.

This chain links TRBV6-5 with TRBJ2-7; D gene uncertain. V lost 0 bases to trimming and J lost 1 base, with 13 bases between them. Germline V gives CDR1 MNHEY, CDR2 SVGAGI. The CDR3 consists of 16 residues. The DNA of the CDR3 is TGTGCCAGCAGTTACTCAGCCGCCCGAACTTCCTACGAGCAGTACTTC. Amino acids: CASSYSAARTSYEQYF.

V usage is TRBV5-6 and J usage is TRBJ1-2; D perhaps matches TRBD1 (5 bases). CDR3 length equals 13 residues. From germline, CDR1 is SGHDT and CDR2 YYEEEE. The V and J ends lost 0 bases and 8 bases respectively, with 11 bases between them. The CDR3 DNA reads as TGTGCCAGCAGCTTGGCGCAGGGTGAGGGCTACACCTTC. Its protein product is CASSLAQGEGYTF.

J is TRBJ2-2 and V is TRBV5-1; D not certain. Trimming pared 0 bases from V and 3 bases from J, leaving 6 bases between. Germline values: CDR1 SGHRS, CDR2 YFSETQ. The CDR3 is 14 residues long. CDR3 sequence: CASSLVLDTGELFF. DNA of the CDR3: TGCGCCAGCAGCTTGGTACTTGACACCGGGGAGCTGTTTTTT.

Only a few counts were recorded for this clone. The chain couples TRBV5-4 to TRBJ2-7; D remains ambiguous. Trimming took off 2 bases at V and 6 bases at J, with 12 bases between the two ends. Germline V CDR1 and CDR2: SGHNT, YYREEE (reference sequence). The CDR3 is made up of 13 amino acids. CDR3 residues: CASSFNNPGEQYF. The CDR3 region has the DNA TGTGCCAGCAGCTTTAACAACCCAGGCGAGCAGTACTTC.

V is TRBV5-1 and J is TRBJ2-4, with 10 bases that match TRBD2. J was trimmed by 4 bases and V by 3 bases; bases with no gene match: 10. This CDR3 has 17 amino acids. Germline loops: CDR1 SGHRS, CDR2 YFSETQ. The CDR3 loop is CASSSGSSGGPKNIQYF. The DNA for the CDR3 is TGCGCCAGCAGCTCAGGTAGTAGCGGGGGGCCAAAAAACATTCAGTACTTC.

The rearrangement uses TRBV11-1 and TRBJ2-1; a possible D gene is TRBD1 (6 bases). Germline V CDR1 and CDR2: SGHAT, FQDESV (reference sequence). This CDR3 region has 15 residues. V shed 0 bases and J shed 7 bases, with 13 bases lying between them. The CDR3 DNA is TGTGCCAGCAGCTTAGCCCGGACAGTAGGTAATGAGCAGTTCTTC. Protein product: CASSLARTVGNEQFF.

This clone was seen more than once but under ten times. The genes are TRBV2 and TRBJ2-2; 10 positions match TRBD2. Unmatched junction bases numbered 13, after V lost 1 base and J lost 5 bases. Germline CDR1 SNHLY, CDR2 FYNNEI. The CDR3 sequence is 19 residues long. This CDR3 reads CASSEEYLGLAGETGELFF. The CDR3 coding sequence is TGTGCCAGCAGTGAAGAGTACCTAGGGCTAGCGGGGGAAACCGGGGAGCTGTTTTTT.

This clone was detected once. The gene calls are TRBV11-1 and TRBJ2-7; TRBD2 matches at 13 bases. Germline trimming cut 1 base from V and 3 bases from J; bases unmatched to any gene: 6. The CDR3 has 17 amino acids. Looked up from germline, CDR1 is SGHAT and CDR2 is FQDESV (reference sequence). The CDR3 sequence is CASSLGGTSGANYEQYF. For the CDR3, the DNA is TGTGCCAGCAGCTTAGGGGGGACTAGCGGGGCAAACTACGAGCAGTACTTC. The full variable domain, in which reference TRBV11-1 and TRBJ2-7 provide the parts outside the CDR3, is EAEVAQSPRYKITEKSQAVAFWCDPISGHATLYWYRQILGQGPELLVQFQDESVVDDSQLPKDRFSAERLKGVDSTLKIQPAELGDSAMYLCASSLGGTSGANYEQYFGPGTRLTVT.

The chain has TRBV27 and TRBJ1-1, with a weak D call TRBD1 (6 bases). This CDR3 region has 17 residues. Germline CDR1 MNHEY, CDR2 SMNVEV (reference sequence). V lost 4 bases, J lost 4 bases, and 22 bases lay in between. This chain's CDR3 is CASSSLRGAGAPTEAFF. In DNA, the CDR3 is TGTGCCAGCAGTTCCCTCCGGGGGGCAGGGGCTCCCACTGAAGCTTTCTTT.